This entry concerns a single T cell receptor beta chain. Trimming took 7 bases from V and 2 from J, leaving 12 bases between them. The CDR3 is 12 amino acids. Germline CDR1 reads SQVTM; CDR2 reads ANQGSEA. This record belongs to a study of blood T cell repertoires in COVID-19. Overall study context: Specimens from acute and convalescent COVID-19 originated in the United States, Italy and Spain. Sample material is recorded as cDNA or gDNA derived from T cells, B-cell-depleted T cells, or PBMCs.

Source study methods: Nucleated cell number was recorded as an estimate derived from reference gene primer amplification. The protocol was immunoSEQ multiplex PCR, while the TCRdb copy is restricted to in-frame clones and leaves out a portion. V and J calls and clone size are given by that table; D and trimming were obtained from the DNA. The sample yields hundreds of thousands of clones, around 89% seen once. The sample consisted of peripheral blood. The chain links TRBV29-1 to TRBJ2-7; no definite D call. The TCR comes from a woman aged 18-29 years with acute or convalescent COVID-19. Here the CDR3 reads CSARDTPYEQYF. Written as DNA, the CDR3 is TGCAGCGCCCGCGATACCCCCTACGAGCAGTACTTC.